Included here is one T cell receptor beta chain sequence, with context. No antigen is known for it. No quality values exist for individual bases; no much larger clone is one base distant. The immunoSEQ Assay, a bias-controlled multiplex PCR, was used to amplify TCRbeta CDR3 regions from genomic DNA. As for how the authors treated the data: Within the assay, amplification of reference gene primers was used to estimate how many nucleated cells each sample contained. To quantify the absolute abundance of each unique TCRbeta CDR3 rearrangement, sequence reads were collapsed and filtered. For each sample, productive Simpson clonality was calculated as the square root of Simpson's diversity index over productive rearrangements. TCRdb obtained this table from immuneACCESS and retained in-frame rearrangements with V and J assigned. These tables miss some clones; where compared with another copy, unresolved V genes account for less than half of the shortfall, and the remainder is unexplained. The D gene and trimming were derived from the DNA, and the V and J assignments and clone size from that table. The sample has about 480,000 clones on record, about 88% of them singletons. The ten largest account for about 1% of the sample.

At one collaborating source in Seattle, patients were enrolled during active infection and were followed longitudinally through the course of disease. Whole blood was collected in K2EDTA tubes by collaborating institutions according to the institutions' own protocols. For TCRbeta analysis, collaborator samples were shipped as frozen whole blood, as isolated PBMCs, or as DNA extracted from either sample type. From the cysteine through the phenylalanine, the CDR3 covers 18 amino acids. Only CDR3 DNA remains: 54 bases, in frame from the first base. CDR1 LGHDT and CDR2 YNNKEL were looked up in the germline V gene (reference sequence). The germline V end is reduced by 4 bases and the J end by 6 bases; junction bases left unmatched: 18. The entry originates in a study of blood T cell repertoires in COVID-19 (dated by TCRdb to 2019 to 2021). Study-level background: The collaborator samples originated in the United States, Italy and Spain and spanned the acute and convalescent phases of COVID-19. The prospective study material was composed of cDNA or gDNA derived from T cells, B-cell-depleted T cells, or PBMCs. Subjects who had been exposed to COVID-19, were actively infected with it, or had recovered from it provided the deeply sampled blood TCRbeta repertoires that made up the dataset. The repertoires were released in a freely available public database intended as a resource for research on the immune response to SARS-CoV-2. The samples were drawn from the first 160 participants of the ongoing ImmuneRACE study and from 1,254 subjects provided by 6 global collaborators. Sample metadata almost always included a de-identified subject ID, COVID-19 status, age in years and sex. HLA class I and class II types, where available, came from metadata supplied by the sample provider rather than from assay-based typing.

Broad study findings and their caveats: Clinical and demographic metadata were provided uncurated, with the amount varying by source and participant.

Sequenced sample: peripheral blood. Recombination connected TRBV3-1 (or the pseudogene TRBV3-2) to TRBJ2-1; 7 junctional bases match TRBD2. The receptor was derived from a man in his late teens or twenties with COVID-19, enrolled during active disease. The DNA sequence is given as TGTGCCAGCAGCCCGATGGGTAGGATGGGGGGGTCAGGCAATGAGCAGTTCTTC. It is translated as CASSPMGRMGGSGNEQFF.